This TCR beta chain came from a study of regulatory T cells in long-lasting Graves disease. General study results and limits: Public clonotype sharing was higher in persistent than newly diagnosed patients. TCR diversity was lower in persistent Graves' patients (versus newly diagnosed ones).

Time point noted: newly diagnosed GD, antithyroid drugs for less than 3 months. PBMC RNA was the source of the TCR library. Patients hailed from an endocrinology department in Xi'an, China. Construction of TCR beta libraries relied on iRepertoire HTBI primers and on Arm-PCR targeting CDR3 regions. TCRdb reprocessed the multiplex PCR reads with MiXCR, giving one entry per CDR3 protein. The data hold a few hundred thousand distinct CDR3 sequences, with approximately 20% observed a single time. This clonotype was recorded only once. What it binds is not known. The receptor was isolated from a female donor with Graves disease. This specimen consisted of peripheral blood mononuclear cells (PBMCs), obtained at new diagnosis, from a patient treated with antithyroid drugs.

CDR3 amino acids: CAYSRAGQGYEQYF. The CDR3 DNA reads TGTGCCTACAGTCGAGCGGGACAGGGCTACGAGCAGTACTTC. The chain uses TRBV27 and TRBJ2-7; TRBD1 aligns across 9 bases. Germline CDR1 MNHEY, CDR2 SMNVEV (reference sequence). The CDR3 sequence is 14 residues long. V gave up 11 bases and J gave up 3 bases; unmatched junction bases: 11.